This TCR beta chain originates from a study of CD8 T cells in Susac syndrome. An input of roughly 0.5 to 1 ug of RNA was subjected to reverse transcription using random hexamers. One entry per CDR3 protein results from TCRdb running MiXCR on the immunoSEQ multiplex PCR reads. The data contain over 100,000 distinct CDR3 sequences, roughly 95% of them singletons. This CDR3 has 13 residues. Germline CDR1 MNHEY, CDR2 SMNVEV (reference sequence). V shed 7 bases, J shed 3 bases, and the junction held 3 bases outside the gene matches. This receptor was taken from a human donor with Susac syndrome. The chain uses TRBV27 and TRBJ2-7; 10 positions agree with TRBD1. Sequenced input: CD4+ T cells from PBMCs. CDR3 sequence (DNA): TGTGCCAGCAAGCGGACAGGGGGCTACGAGCAGTACTTC. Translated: CASKRTGGYEQYF.